Listed below are T cell receptor beta chains from one sample, sequenced in a study of blood T cell repertoires in COVID-19. Libraries were prepared by immunoSEQ multiplex PCR; TCRdb keeps only in-frame clonotypes and omits some of them. The table records under 200,000 clones, 75% to 95% of them present only once. Sequenced: peripheral blood. The receptors derive from a man aged 50-60 years with acute or convalescent COVID-19. Each CDR3 is given with its conserved first and last residue. Each record gives: clone size, J gene, D gene, V gene, CDR3 DNA, CDR3 protein. A D gene is named only where the DNA matches it firmly. Expanded clones are given a class, and other clones once, few, many or no size at all.

-,TRBJ1-4,TRBD1,TRBV4-2,TGTGCCAGCAGCCAGGGCCCGGGACAGAGTGAAAAACTGTTTTTT,CASSQGPGQSEKLFF
-,TRBJ2-1,-,TRBV7-9,TGTGCCAGCAGCGCCCGGGAAAAATGGGAGTTCTTC,CASSAREKWEFF
-,TRBJ1-2,TRBD1,TRBV2,TGTGCCAGCAGTGAGACAGGGAACTATGGCTACACCTTC,CASSETGNYGYTF
-,TRBJ2-3,TRBD1,TRBV10-1,TGCGCCAGCACCCCGGACAGGAACACAGATACGCAGTATTTT,CASTPDRNTDTQYF
-,TRBJ2-1,-,TRBV30,TGTGCCTGGGCGGCTAGCTCCTACAATGAGCAGTTCTTC,CAWAASSYNEQFF
once,TRBJ1-4,TRBD1,TRBV7-9,TGTGCCAGCAGCTTAGTGCTGGACAGGGGAAGAATTAATGAAAAACTGTTTTTT,CASSLVLDRGRINEKLFF
-,TRBJ1-5,-,TRBV27,TGTGCCAGCAGTTCCGGGGATCAGCCCCAGCATTTT,CASSSGDQPQHF
-,TRBJ2-3,TRBD2,TRBV2,TGTGCCAGCAGTGCTGGGACTACAACGTCAGATACGCAGTATTTT,CASSAGTTTSDTQYF
once,TRBJ2-2,-,TRBV18,TGTGCCAGCTCACCAACGGGTATAACGGGGGAGCTGTTTTTT,CASSPTGITGELFF
once,TRBJ1-2,-,TRBV4-1,TGCGCCAGCAGCCTCTGGACAGAGACTGCCGCAATAGGCTACACCTTC,CASSLWTETAAIGYTF
once,TRBJ1-5,-,TRBV19,TGTGCCAGTAGTATGCAGGTGGGCTTCCAGCATTTT,CASSMQVGFQHF
-,TRBJ2-1,-,TRBV5-1,TGCGCCAGCAGCTTGGCCGTTGCGTACAATGAGCAGTTCTTC,CASSLAVAYNEQFF
-,TRBJ1-1,TRBD1,TRBV28,TGTGCCAGCAGTTTATCGGACAGGGGTGTGGCTGAAGCTTTCTTT,CASSLSDRGVAEAFF
-,TRBJ2-5,-,TRBV27,TGTGCCAGCAGTCCCATGGGGGGTGAGACCCAGTACTTC,CASSPMGGETQYF
-,TRBJ2-4,TRBD2,TRBV7-9,TGTGCCAGCAGCTTCGGACTAGCAGCAAACATTCAGTACTTC,CASSFGLAANIQYF
-,TRBJ2-5,TRBD2,TRBV27,TGTGCCAGCAGTTTGCGGGGGGAGACCCAGTACTTC,CASSLRGETQYF
-,TRBJ1-6,TRBD1,TRBV28,TGTGCCAGCAGTTTAACGACAGGGAACCCACCCCTCCACTTT,CASSLTTGNPPLHF
few,TRBJ1-5,-,TRBV4-1,TGCGCCAGCAGCCTAGGGGCGGTGAACAATCAGCCCCAGCATTTT,CASSLGAVNNQPQHF
-,TRBJ2-3,-,TRBV19,TGTGCCAGTAGTCCGGGACGGACTAACACAGATACGCAGTATTTT,CASSPGRTNTDTQYF
-,TRBJ1-5,-,TRBV7-8,TGTGCCAGCAGCTTAGGAGGGCTTAATCAGCCCCAGCATTTT,CASSLGGLNQPQHF
few,TRBJ1-1,TRBD1,TRBV29-1,TGCAGCGTTTATGGGACAGCTATCGACACTGAAGCTTTCTTT,CSVYGTAIDTEAFF
once,TRBJ1-3,TRBD1,TRBV5-8,TGTGCCAGCAGCTATCAGGGGGAAGGAAACACCATATATTTT,CASSYQGEGNTIYF
-,TRBJ2-5,TRBD1,TRBV5-8,TGTGCCAGCACCCCGGGACAGGGGCCGGAGACCCAGTACTTC,CASTPGQGPETQYF
-,TRBJ1-1,-,TRBV30,TGTGCCTGGAGTAATGTAGCTGAAGCTTTCTTT,CAWSNVAEAFF
-,TRBJ1-1,TRBD1,TRBV3-1/TRBV3-2,TGTGCCAGCAGCCAAGATGCAGGGGGCACTGAAGCTTTCTTT,CASSQDAGGTEAFF
-,TRBJ2-2,TRBD2,TRBV29-1,TGCAGCGTTGAGGGGGTCCCGGGACTAGTGTCCGGGGAGCTGTTTTTT,CSVEGVPGLVSGELFF
-,TRBJ1-6,-,TRBV27,TGTGCCAGCAGTCCACGGCGGGGTGGGAATTCACCCCTCCACTTT,CASSPRRGGNSPLHF
-,TRBJ2-7,-,TRBV7-9,TGTGCCAGCAGACTGGACAGTTCCTACGAGCAGTACTTC,CASRLDSSYEQYF
-,TRBJ2-3,TRBD2,TRBV28,TGTGCCAGCCTAAGCGGGAGGGCGCAGTATTTT,CASLSGRAQYF